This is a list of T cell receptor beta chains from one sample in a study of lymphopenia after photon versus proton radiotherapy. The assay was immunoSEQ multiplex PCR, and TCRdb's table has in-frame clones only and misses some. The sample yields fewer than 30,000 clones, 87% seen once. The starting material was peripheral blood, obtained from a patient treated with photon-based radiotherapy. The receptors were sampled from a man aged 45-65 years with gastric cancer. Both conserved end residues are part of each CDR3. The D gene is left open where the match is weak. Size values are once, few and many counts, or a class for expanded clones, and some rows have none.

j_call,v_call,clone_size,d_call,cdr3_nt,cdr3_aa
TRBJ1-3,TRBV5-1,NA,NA,TGCGCCAGCAGCTTAACAGGTACCGGAAACACCATATATTTT,CASSLTGTGNTIYF
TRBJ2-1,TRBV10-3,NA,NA,TGTGCCATCACTCCAGGGCAGGGGATAATCAATGAGCAGTTCTTC,CAITPGQGIINEQFF
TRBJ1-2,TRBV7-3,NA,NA,TGTGCCAGCAGCCCATCCGGGGGGAAGTATGGCTACACCTTC,CASSPSGGKYGYTF
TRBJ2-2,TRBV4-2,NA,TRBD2,TGTGCCAGCAGCCAAGATGCGGGGGTCACCGGGGAGCTGTTTTTT,CASSQDAGVTGELFF
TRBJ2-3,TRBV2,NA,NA,TGTGCCAGCAGTGAAGCTTTCAGAGGGGGTCGGGATACGCAGTATTTT,CASSEAFRGGRDTQYF
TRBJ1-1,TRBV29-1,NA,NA,TGCAGCGCCAAGGGACACCGATCCTTGGGAGCTTTCTTT,CSAKGHRSLGAFF
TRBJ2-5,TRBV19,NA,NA,TGTGCCAGTATGGGGGGTTACGAGACCCAGTACTTC,CASMGGYETQYF
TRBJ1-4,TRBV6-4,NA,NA,TGTGCCAGCAGTGTGGGGGCCGCAACTAATGAAAAACTGTTTTTT,CASSVGAATNEKLFF
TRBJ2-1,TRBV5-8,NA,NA,TGTGCCAGCAGCTTGTTTCGGGGCCCCGAGGGTGAGCAGTTCTTC,CASSLFRGPEGEQFF
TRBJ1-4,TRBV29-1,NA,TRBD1,TGCAGCGTTTGGGACAGGGGGCGCCTTGGGGAAAAACTGTTTTTT,CSVWDRGRLGEKLFF
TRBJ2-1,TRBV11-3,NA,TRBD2,TGTGCCAGCAGCTTGGGACTAGCGGGGGGGGCCTACAATGAGCAGTTCTTC,CASSLGLAGGAYNEQFF
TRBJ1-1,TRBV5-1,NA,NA,TGCGCCAGCAGCTTGGAGGTGAACACTGAAGCTTTCTTT,CASSLEVNTEAFF
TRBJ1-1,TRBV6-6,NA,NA,TGTGCCAGCAGTAAAGACAGAATGAACACTGAAGCTTTCTTT,CASSKDRMNTEAFF
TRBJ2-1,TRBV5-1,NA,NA,TGCGCCAGCAGCGAGGGTAATGAGCAGTTCTTC,CASSEGNEQFF
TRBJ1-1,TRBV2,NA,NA,TGTGCCAGCAGTGAAGCGCGCTACACTGAAGCTTTCTTT,CASSEARYTEAFF
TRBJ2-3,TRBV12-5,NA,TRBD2,TGTGCTAGTGGTCCCCGGGGGGGGCCCACAGATACGCAGTATTTT,CASGPRGGPTDTQYF
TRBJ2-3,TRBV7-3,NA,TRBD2,TGTGCCAGCAGCCAGGAAGCGGGGGCCACAGATACGCAGTATTTT,CASSQEAGATDTQYF
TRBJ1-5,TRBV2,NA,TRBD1,TGTGCCAGCAGTGAAGTGACAGGGGGGATGAAGCCCCAGCATTTT,CASSEVTGGMKPQHF
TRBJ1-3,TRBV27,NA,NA,TGTGCCAGCAGTTTATTCGGGCAGGGTAGAAACACCATATATTTT,CASSLFGQGRNTIYF
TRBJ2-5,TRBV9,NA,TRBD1,TGTGCCAGCAGCGCTCAGACAGGGGTGGGAGAGACCCAGTACTTC,CASSAQTGVGETQYF
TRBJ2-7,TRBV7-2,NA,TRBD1,TGTGCCAGCAGCTCGGACAGGGCTCGCGAGCAGTACTTC,CASSSDRAREQYF
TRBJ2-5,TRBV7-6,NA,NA,TGTGCCAGCAGCTTAGTAGGGAACCAAGAGACCCAGTACTTC,CASSLVGNQETQYF
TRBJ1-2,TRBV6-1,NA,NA,TGTGCCAGCAGTGAGGGTCGAGGGATCTATGGCTACACCTTC,CASSEGRGIYGYTF
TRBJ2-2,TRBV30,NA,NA,TGTGCCTGGAGACCCAAGTCGGGGGCGAACACCGGGGAGCTGTTTTTT,CAWRPKSGANTGELFF
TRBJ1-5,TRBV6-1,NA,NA,TGTGCCAGCAGGGGCGCTTATGGCAATCAGCCCCAGCATTTT,CASRGAYGNQPQHF
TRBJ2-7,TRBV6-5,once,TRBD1,TGTGCCAGCAGTACCACAGGGGACCTTCAGTACTTC,CASSTTGDLQYF
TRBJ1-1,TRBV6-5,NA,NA,TGTGCCAGCAGCTTCCTGGGTACTGAAGCTTTCTTT,CASSFLGTEAFF
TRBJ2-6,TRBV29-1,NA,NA,TGCAGCGTTGAAGATCGGGGATCCGGGGCCAACGTCCTGACTTTC,CSVEDRGSGANVLTF